These T cell receptor beta chains were read from a single sample in a study of PD-1 blockade in classical Hodgkin lymphoma. Clones were sequenced by immunoSEQ multiplex PCR, and TCRdb holds only the in-frame ones, with some missing. The sample lists about 85,000 clones, about 90% occurring once. Sample: peripheral blood mononuclear cells (PBMCs), taken before the second cycle of nivolumab. The receptors were gathered from a human donor with classical Hodgkin lymphoma. CDR3s include the opening cysteine and the closing phenylalanine or tryptophan. D genes are given only for firm matches. Some rows have no size entry. The others give once, few or many, or a class for an expanded clone.

J | D | size | V | length | DNA | CDR3
TRBJ2-5 | . | . | TRBV5-6 | 13 | TGTGCCAGCAGCGACGACAGACAAGAGACCCAGTACTTC | CASSDDRQETQYF
TRBJ2-1 | . | . | TRBV30 | 12 | TGTGCCTGGAGTAAGTATAGCAATGAGCAGTTCTTC | CAWSKYSNEQFF
TRBJ2-2 | . | . | TRBV19 | 15 | TGTGCCAGTAGTTGGGCGGGGCCGGACACCGGGGAGCTGTTTTTT | CASSWAGPDTGELFF
TRBJ2-7 | TRBD1 | . | TRBV6-5 | 14 | TGTGCCAGCAGTTACGGACAGGGCTCCTACGAGCAGTACTTC | CASSYGQGSYEQYF
TRBJ2-7 | . | . | TRBV5-1 | 15 | TGCGCCAGCAGCTTGGAACATACCTTAACCTACGAGCAGTACTTC | CASSLEHTLTYEQYF
TRBJ2-5 | . | . | TRBV5-4 | 13 | TGTGCCAGCAGCTCGGGAACCGGGGAGACCCAGTACTTC | CASSSGTGETQYF
TRBJ2-1 | TRBD1 | . | TRBV11-3 | 16 | TGTGCCAGCAGCCGGGGACCGACAGGGGTATTTAATGAGCAGTTCTTC | CASSRGPTGVFNEQFF
TRBJ2-5 | . | . | TRBV7-7 | 16 | TGTGCCAGCAGCTTAGGGGGCGGAGGAAAAGGAGAGACCCAGTACTTC | CASSLGGGGKGETQYF
TRBJ2-7 | TRBD1 | . | TRBV30 | 14 | TGTGCCTGGAGCACCGGGACAGGGGGGTACGAGCAGTACTTC | CAWSTGTGGYEQYF
TRBJ2-1 | . | . | TRBV9 | 15 | TGTGCCAGCAGCGTAGGCGGGTATGTGATGGATGAGCAGTTCTTC | CASSVGGYVMDEQFF
TRBJ2-7 | . | . | TRBV27 | 15 | TGTGCCAGCAGTGTCTACAGGACCCGCTCCTACGAGCAGTACTTC | CASSVYRTRSYEQYF
TRBJ2-6 | TRBD2 | . | TRBV5-1 | 19 | TGCGCCAGCAGCTTCATAGGACTAGCGGGGTCCTCTGGGGCCAACGTCCTGACTTTC | CASSFIGLAGSSGANVLTF
TRBJ2-3 | . | . | TRBV9 | 15 | TGTGCCAGCAGCTCTCACGGGGGTTCCCCAGATACGCAGTATTTT | CASSSHGGSPDTQYF
TRBJ1-5 | . | . | TRBV5-4 | 15 | TGTGCCAGCAGCTTGGGGACAGCACTTAGTCAGCCCCAGCATTTT | CASSLGTALSQPQHF
TRBJ2-7 | . | . | TRBV5-1 | 12 | TGCGCCAGCAGCCATAATTCCTACGAGCAGTACTTC | CASSHNSYEQYF
TRBJ1-2 | TRBD1 | . | TRBV19 | 13 | TGTGCCAGTAGTACGGGGACAGCTTATGGCTACACCTTC | CASSTGTAYGYTF
TRBJ2-7 | TRBD1 | . | TRBV28 | 18 | TGTGCCAGCAGTTACCCCCCCACCGGGACAGGGAGTCCCTACGAGCAGTACTTC | CASSYPPTGTGSPYEQYF
TRBJ1-2 | . | . | TRBV7-9 | 13 | TGTGCCAGCAGCTTAGAAGGGAGGAGGGAAATCACCTTC | CASSLEGRREITF
TRBJ1-1 | . | . | TRBV15 | 13 | TGTGCCACCAGCATAGGAGCGAACACTGAAGCTTTCTTT | CATSIGANTEAFF
TRBJ2-7 | . | . | TRBV28 | 13 | TGTGCCAGCAGGCCACCAGGGTTGGGCGAGCAGTACTTC | CASRPPGLGEQYF
TRBJ1-4 | . | . | TRBV18 | 15 | TGTGCCAGCTCATATGACGGCGCAACTAATGAAAAACTGTTTTTT | CASSYDGATNEKLFF
TRBJ1-2 | . | once | TRBV29-1 | 13 | TGCAGCGTTGCAACCGGGACGGACTATGGCTACACCTTC | CSVATGTDYGYTF
TRBJ1-1 | . | . | TRBV28 | 14 | TGTGCCAGTAATTACCTTACAGGCGCTAATGAAGCTTTCTTT | CASNYLTGANEAFF
TRBJ1-5 | . | . | TRBV6-1 | 14 | TGTGCCAGCAGTGTCGCCACGATCAATCAGCCCCAGCATTTT | CASSVATINQPQHF
TRBJ2-3 | . | . | TRBV5-1 | 15 | TGCGCCAGCAGCTTAGCGGGCCCCGAGTTGGATACGCAGTATTTT | CASSLAGPELDTQYF
TRBJ1-2 | TRBD1 | . | TRBV5-4 | 14 | TGTGCCAGCAGCCTGACAGGGCATAACTATGGCTACACCTTC | CASSLTGHNYGYTF
TRBJ1-1 | . | . | TRBV7-9 | 16 | TGTGCCAGCAGCTTAGCGACAGGTGTCCCCAACACTGAAGCTTTCTTT | CASSLATGVPNTEAFF
TRBJ2-5 | TRBD1 | once | TRBV30 | 13 | TGTGCCTGGCTGGGACAGGGGCAAGAGACCCAGTACTTC | CAWLGQGQETQYF
TRBJ2-1 | . | . | TRBV5-1 | 14 | TGCGCCAGCAGCTTGGGTGACCCCCCCAATGAGCAGTTCTTC | CASSLGDPPNEQFF
TRBJ1-5 | . | . | TRBV15 | 14 | TGTGCCACCAGTAGAGTGGCTAGCAATCAGCCCCAGCATTTT | CATSRVASNQPQHF
TRBJ2-1 | . | . | TRBV6-5 | 14 | TGTGCCAGCAGTCTGGACTGGGGCAACAATGAGCAGTTCTTC | CASSLDWGNNEQFF
TRBJ2-7 | TRBD1 | . | TRBV18 | 15 | TGTGCCAGCTCAAAGGGACAGGGGTTCGTCTACGAGCAGTACTTC | CASSKGQGFVYEQYF
TRBJ2-7 | TRBD2 | . | TRBV7-2 | 15 | TGTGCCAGCAGCCCTAGCGGGAGGGTTCTTTGGGAGCAGTACTTC | CASSPSGRVLWEQYF
TRBJ1-4 | . | . | TRBV6-1 | 19 | TGTGCCAGCAATGATAGAGGGGGGGCTACGGGAAACCCAAATGAAAAACTGTTTTTT | CASNDRGGATGNPNEKLFF